The entry below gives a single T cell receptor (beta chain) sequence along with its context. From germline, CDR1 is LNHDA and CDR2 SQIVND (reference sequence). Trimming removed 6 bases from V and 5 bases from J, with 8 bases in between. The CDR3 contains 12 residues. The treatment denotes: around 19 received Ad26.COV2.S at low or high dose, single or two shots; roughly five received placebo; per-sample allocation not given. Specimens were obtained on day 63 following the first vaccine or placebo injection. TCRdb's table, derived via immunoSEQ multiplex PCR, lists solely in-frame clones and lacks some. The sample has roughly 700,000 clones; about 89% are singletons. This entry comes from a study of Ad26.COV2.S vaccination and SARS-CoV-2 variants.

This TCR was recovered from a person aged 18-60 years who received the Ad26.COV2.S COVID-19 vaccine or a placebo. The chain has TRBV19 and TRBJ2-4; perhaps TRBD1 as D (5 bases). The material was peripheral blood, obtained in a trial of Ad26.COV2.S vaccine versus placebo. CDR3 DNA sequence: TGTGCCAGTAGCCCCAGGGAAAACATTCAGTACTTC. Translation: CASSPRENIQYF.